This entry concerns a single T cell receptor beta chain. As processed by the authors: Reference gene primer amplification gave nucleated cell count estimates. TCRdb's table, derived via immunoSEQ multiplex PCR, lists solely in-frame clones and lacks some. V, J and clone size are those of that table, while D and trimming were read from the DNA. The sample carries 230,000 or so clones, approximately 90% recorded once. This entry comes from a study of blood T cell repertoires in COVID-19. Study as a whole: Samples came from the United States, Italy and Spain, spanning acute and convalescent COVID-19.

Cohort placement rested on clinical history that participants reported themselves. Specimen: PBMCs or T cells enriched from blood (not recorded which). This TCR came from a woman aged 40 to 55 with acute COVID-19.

CDR3: CASSVQGSSTDTQYF. For the CDR3, the DNA is TGTGCCAGCAGCGTACAGGGGAGTAGCACAGATACGCAGTATTTT. The V call is TRBV7-3, the J call TRBJ2-3; 7 bases match TRBD1. Trimming cost V 5 bases and J 0 bases; bases outside gene matches: 5. The CDR3 is 15 amino acids. CDR1 SGHTA and CDR2 FQGTGA come from the germline V gene.